This TCR beta chain was identified in a study of blood T cell repertoires in COVID-19. Libraries were prepared by immunoSEQ multiplex PCR; TCRdb keeps only in-frame clonotypes and omits some of them. The sample shows some 48,000 clones, about 72% of them seen only once. The sequenced sample consisted of PBMCs or T cells enriched from blood (not recorded which). The receptor was derived from a woman in her fifties or sixties with acute COVID-19.

The CDR3 here is CSVRVRGGNGYTF. The CDR3 nucleotides are TGCAGCGTTCGGGTCAGGGGTGGAAATGGCTACACCTTC. The J gene is TRBJ1-2, the V gene TRBV29-1, with D maybe TRBD1 (6 bases). The germline gives CDR1 SQVTM, CDR2 ANQGSEA. The CDR3 consists of 13 residues. With 5 bases removed from V and 6 bases from J, the gap between germline ends came to 16 bases. Full variable domain (rest looked up from reference TRBV29-1 and TRBJ1-2): SAVISQKPSRDICQRGTSLTIQCQVDSQVTMMFWYRQQPGQSLTLIATANQGSEATYESGFVIDKFPISRPNLTFSTLTVSNMSPEDSSIYLCSVRVRGGNGYTFGSGTRLTVV.